This T cell receptor (beta chain) was profiled in a study of PD-1 blockade in classical Hodgkin lymphoma. Exposure to brentuximab vedotin varied, and each patient had relapsed following autologous stem cell transplantation. Per germline, CDR1 KGHSH and CDR2 LQKENI. Trimming left V 4 bases short and J 0 bases short, with 16 bases between. This CDR3 has 16 amino acids. Only in-frame clones appear in the TCRdb table, and some are missing; sequencing was by immunoSEQ multiplex PCR. The data hold tens of thousands of clones, with less than 75% observed a single time. Material: peripheral blood mononuclear cells (PBMCs), obtained before the second cycle of nivolumab. The sequence came from a human donor with classical Hodgkin lymphoma. The chain is built from TRBV18 and TRBJ2-7; D is possibly TRBD2 (6 bases). CDR3 nucleotide sequence: TGTGCCAGCTCACTAGTAACCGGGACTTACTCCTACGAGCAGTACTTC. Amino acids: CASSLVTGTYSYEQYF.